This T cell receptor beta chain comes out of a study of PD-1 blockade in classical Hodgkin lymphoma. Broader study findings: Similar baseline diversity was found in complete responders and newly diagnosed patients.

TCRdb's table, derived via immunoSEQ multiplex PCR, lists solely in-frame clones and lacks some. Seen here are roughly 20,000 clones, about 75% observed once, and the top ten hold approximately 2.7%. Per the germline V gene, CDR1 is KGHSH and CDR2 is LQKENI. The V end lost 2 bases, the J end lost 6 bases, and 4 bases lay between the germline ends. The CDR3 runs 12 residues. As concerns this clone: No antigen is known for it.

Time point reported: cycle 4 day 1 (C4D1), after 5 to 7 weeks of nivolumab. All patients relapsed after autologous stem cell transplantation, and brentuximab vedotin exposure varied. CD4+ T cells were purified from thawed PBMCs by negative selection. The specimen was CD4+ T cells from blood, collected before the fourth cycle of nivolumab. The source is a human donor with classical Hodgkin lymphoma. The rearrangement links TRBV18 to TRBJ2-2; D unresolved. The CDR3, as DNA: TGTGCCAGCTCACCATGGGCCGGGGAGCTGTTTTTT. Amino acid sequence: CASSPWAGELFF. Variable domain in full (rest from reference TRBV18 and TRBJ2-2): NAGVMQNPRHLVRRRGQEARLRCSPMKGHSHVYWYRQLPEEGLKFMVYLQKENIIDESGMPKERFSAEFPKEGPSILRIQQVVRGDSAAYFCASSPWAGELFFGEGSRLTVL.